At least ten counts were recorded for the clone carrying this T cell receptor beta chain. The use of a sample-barcoded 5' primer and a J-beta primer mix characterized a second PCR of roughly 6 to 11 cycles. In TCRdb, the 5' RACE reads were re-called with MiXCR into one record per CDR3 protein. There are 550,000 to 750,000 distinct CDR3 sequences in the sample; more than 20% occur only once, and 3.5% to 4% lies in the top ten. This CDR3 is built from 14 residues. The germline V gene has CDR1 ENHRY and CDR2 SYGVKD. Trimming left V 8 bases short and J 4 bases short, with 18 bases between. These data come from a study of blood T cells in healthy people across ages.

V gene TRBV10-3 combines with J gene TRBJ2-7; the D gene is possibly TRBD1 (6 bases). The source material was blood. This TCR was sampled from a man between 65 and 80 years old in good health. For the CDR3, the DNA is TGTGCCATCGGTGCCGGTGGACAGACTTACGAGCAGTACTTC. Translation gives CAIGAGGQTYEQYF.